The entry below gives a single TCR beta chain sequence along with its context. This specimen comes from a study of blood T cell repertoires in COVID-19. Background on the study: Specimens from acute and convalescent COVID-19 originated in the United States, Italy and Spain.

Trimming took 4 bases from V and 1 from J, leaving 13 bases between them. CDR1 and CDR2 (germline): SGHAT, FQNNGV. The CDR3 is 15 residues long. As originally analysed: From reference gene primer amplification, estimates of nucleated cell counts were derived. TCRdb keeps only in-frame clones here, not all; method: immunoSEQ multiplex PCR. That table supplies the V and J calls and clone size; D and trimming were determined from the DNA. The sample lists some 110,000 clones, roughly 85% occurring once. The clonotype was recovered from a woman aged 80 or over with COVID-19, enrolled during active disease. Sequencing input: peripheral blood. The V gene is TRBV11-2, the J gene TRBJ1-2; weak D call: TRBD1 (5 bases). Here the CDR3 reads CASSSSRQLNYGYTF. Here the CDR3 DNA reads TGTGCCAGCAGCTCTAGTCGACAGCTTAACTATGGCTACACCTTC.